The 19 T cell receptor beta chains given below trace back to one sample, sequenced in a study of blood T cell repertoires in COVID-19. The assay was immunoSEQ multiplex PCR, and TCRdb's table has in-frame clones only and misses some. This sample has about 240,000 clones, with 85% to 90% found just once. The specimen was PBMCs or T cells enriched from blood (not recorded which). These receptors all stem from a woman in her thirties who had recovered from COVID-19.

The V and J genes are TRBV5-1 and TRBJ2-1; D might be TRBD2 (6 bases). The germline V and J ends were trimmed by 6 bases and 5 bases, with 18 bases remaining between them. CDR3 length: 15 residues. CDR1 and CDR2 from the germline V gene are SGHRS and YFSETQ. The CDR3 is CASTLAGMGHNEQFF. The CDR3 DNA reads TGCGCCAGCACCCTTGCGGGAATGGGTCACAATGAGCAGTTCTTC.

The J gene is TRBJ1-5, the V gene TRBV7-8, with D unclear. This CDR3 contains 12 residues. CDR1 and CDR2 from the germline V gene are SGHVS and FQNEAQ. Between the trimmed V and J ends, which lost 5 bases and 7 bases, there was a span of 9 bases. CDR3 coding DNA: TGTGCCAGCAGCCCAATCAGGCAGCCCCAGCATTTT. It yields the protein CASSPIRQPQHF.

This chain joins TRBV7-2 and TRBJ1-2, with D possibly matching TRBD1 (6 bases). The germline CDR1 and CDR2 sequences are SGHTA and FQGNSA. This CDR3 is 14 amino acids long. Trimming took off 3 bases at V and 8 bases at J, with 16 bases between the two ends. The CDR3 nucleotides read TGTGCCAGCAGCTTCGGGGTACAGGGAAGCGGCTACACCTTC. As protein: CASSFGVQGSGYTF.

The chain is built from TRBV19 and TRBJ2-3; D is uncertain. CDR1 and CDR2 from the germline V gene are LNHDA and SQIVND (reference sequence). Trimming shortened V by 7 bases and J by 0 bases, and 8 bases separated the two germline ends. The CDR3 consists of 13 residues. CDR3 DNA sequence: TGTGCCAGTATGCGCTCTAGCACAGATACGCAGTATTTT. It encodes CASMRSSTDTQYF.

The chain carries TRBV28 and TRBJ2-2, with no clear D. Germline assignment: CDR1 MDHEN and CDR2 SYDVKM. The V end lost 2 bases, the J end lost 2 bases, and 6 bases lay between the germline ends. The CDR3 runs 14 residues. The CDR3 bases are TGTGCCAGCAGTTTACTAAGCAACACCGGGGAGCTGTTTTTT. Translated: CASSLLSNTGELFF.

The chain uses TRBV4-3 and TRBJ2-7; unclear D gene. The germline CDR1 and CDR2 sequences are LGHNA and YSLEER. Trimming left V 0 bases short and J 2 bases short, with 11 bases between. The CDR3 extends over 15 amino acids. In nucleotides, the CDR3 is TGCGCCAGCAGCCAAGACGGTGGGCCGACCTACGAGCAGTACTTC. It encodes CASSQDGGPTYEQYF.

A single count supports this clone. The gene calls are TRBV18 and TRBJ2-7; TRBD2 matches at 12 bases. The CDR3 length is 16 residues. V trimming: 2 bases; J trimming: 4 bases; junction bases outside the gene matches: 6. Germline CDR1 KGHSH, CDR2 LQKENI. The CDR3 loop is CASSPDRTSGTYEQYF. The CDR3 DNA is TGTGCCAGCTCACCAGACCGGACTAGCGGGACGTACGAGCAGTACTTC. The whole variable domain, remainder taken from reference TRBV18 and TRBJ2-7, is NAGVMQNPRHLVRRRGQEARLRCSPMKGHSHVYWYRQLPEEGLKFMVYLQKENIIDESGMPKERFSAEFPKEGPSILRIQQVVRGDSAAYFCASSPDRTSGTYEQYFGPGTRLTVT.

V gene TRBV7-2 combines with J gene TRBJ1-1; D possibly corresponds to TRBD1 (5 bases). CDR1 and CDR2 (germline): SGHTA, FQGNSA. This CDR3 has 12 residues. The V end was cut by 1 base, the J end by 9 bases, with 9 bases between. CDR3 DNA sequence: TGTGCCAGCAGCTTAGTGGGGGGAAAAGCTTTCTTT. It encodes CASSLVGGKAFF.

The rearrangement links TRBV30 to TRBJ1-1, with D perhaps matching TRBD1 (6 bases). Germline CDR1 GTSNPN, CDR2 SVGIG (reference sequence). The germline V and J ends were trimmed by 3 bases and 4 bases, with 12 bases remaining between them. The CDR3 contains 13 residues. Here the CDR3 DNA reads TGTGCCTGGAGCAAGGGAGGGGGCACTGAAGCTTTCTTT. Its protein product is CAWSKGGGTEAFF.

The rearrangement links TRBV28 to TRBJ2-1; 7 bases line up with TRBD1. The germline gives CDR1 MDHEN, CDR2 SYDVKM. J lost 2 bases, V lost 7 bases, and 8 bases had no gene match. The CDR3 contains 15 residues. In DNA form, the CDR3 reads TGTGCCAGCACCTCCAGACAGGGAGCCTACAATGAGCAGTTCTTC. Its protein product is CASTSRQGAYNEQFF.

The chain carries TRBV3-1 (or the pseudogene TRBV3-2) and TRBJ2-2; 9 bases map to TRBD2. This CDR3 comprises 15 residues. The germline V gene encodes CDR1 LGHDT and CDR2 YNNKEL (reference sequence). The V gene end was trimmed by 7 bases and the J gene end by 1 base; junction bases not matched to a gene: 4. This CDR3 is CASTLSGRNTGELFF. CDR3 sequence (DNA): TGTGCCAGCACCCTTAGCGGGAGGAACACCGGGGAGCTGTTTTTT.

As to this clone: A read error may be the cause here, since a much bigger clone is one base away. The same CDR3 also results from other DNA sequences found in this sample. This chain uses TRBV29-1 with TRBJ1-2, with TRBD1 identical over 10 bases. Per germline, CDR1 SQVTM and CDR2 ANQGSEA. CDR3 length: 14 amino acids. The junction had 6 bases not matched to a gene; V was cut back by 0 bases and J by 8 bases. The CDR3 reads CSVEEGQGVGGYTF. The CDR3 nucleotides read TGCAGCGTTGAAGAAGGACAGGGGGTGGGGGGCTACACCTTC.

This chain connects TRBV5-4 to TRBJ1-6; TRBD1 matches 8 bases. After removal of 0 bases from V and 9 bases from J, the junction contained 8 bases not matched to a gene. The CDR3 runs to 16 residues. Germline V lookup: CDR1 SGHNT, CDR2 YYREEE (reference sequence). The CDR3 sequence is CASSLGQGPLGSPLHF. The CDR3 nucleotides read TGTGCCAGCAGCTTGGGACAGGGGCCGCTTGGTTCACCCCTCCACTTT. Full variable domain (outside the CDR3, taken from reference TRBV5-4 and TRBJ1-6): ETGVTQSPTHLIKTRGQQVTLRCSSQSGHNTVSWYQQALGQGPQFIFQYYREEENGRGNFPPRFSGLQFPNYSSELNVNALELDDSALYLCASSLGQGPLGSPLHFGNGTRLTVT.

The V call is TRBV28, the J call TRBJ1-6; D may be TRBD1 (6 bases). CDR3 length equals 16 residues. V dropped 7 bases and J dropped 6 bases, with 19 bases sitting between them. CDR1 and CDR2 from the germline V gene are MDHEN and SYDVKM. The CDR3 DNA reads TGTGCCAGCAACCCGGGAGGGGGGGAGAGTAATTCACCCCTCCACTTT. This codes for CASNPGGGESNSPLHF.

The J gene is TRBJ1-1, the V gene TRBV5-4, with 9 bases identical to TRBD1. Germline loops: CDR1 SGHNT, CDR2 YYREEE (reference sequence). This CDR3 is built from 15 residues. The ends lost 2 bases at V and 4 bases at J; junction bases unmatched: 6. The CDR3 region has the DNA TGTGCCAGCAGCTTTAGGGACAGGGTGGGCACTGAAGCTTTCTTT. This codes for CASSFRDRVGTEAFF.

This sequence joins TRBV24-1 and TRBJ2-3, with a tentative D call TRBD1 (6 bases). The CDR3 spans 15 residues. Trimming stripped 0 bases from V and 4 bases from J, with 10 bases between. The germline CDR1 and CDR2 sequences are KGHDR and SFDVKD. The CDR3 nucleotides are TGTGCCACCAGTGATTTGAACAGGGTACCAGATACGCAGTATTTT. Protein product: CATSDLNRVPDTQYF.

V and J are TRBV5-1 and TRBJ2-3; TRBD2 matches at 11 bases. Germline assignment: CDR1 SGHRS and CDR2 YFSETQ. Trimming at V came to 0 bases and at J to 4 bases, leaving 7 bases not matched to a gene. The length of the CDR3 is 17 residues. CDR3 DNA sequence: TGCGCCAGCAGCTTGGTACTAGCGGGAGCAGCGGCAGATACGCAGTATTTT. Translation gives CASSLVLAGAAADTQYF.

The V gene is TRBV5-6, the J gene TRBJ2-7; 9 bases align to TRBD1. The junction had 2 bases not matched to a gene; V was cut back by 2 bases and J by 5 bases. Germline CDR1 reads SGHDT; CDR2 reads YYEEEE. This CDR3 contains 13 residues. The CDR3 reads CASSFGTGNEQYF. The CDR3 nucleotides read TGTGCCAGCAGCTTTGGGACAGGGAACGAGCAGTACTTC. The variable domain in full, with the rest retrieved from reference TRBV5-6 and TRBJ2-7, is DAGVTQSPTHLIKTRGQQVTLRCSPKSGHDTVSWYQQALGQGPQFIFQYYEEEERQRGNFPDRFSGHQFPNYSSELNVNALLLGDSALYLCASSFGTGNEQYFGPGTRLTVT.

The chain is built from TRBV6-5 and TRBJ2-3; 9 bases align to TRBD2. Looked up from germline, CDR1 is MNHEY and CDR2 is SVGAGI. The CDR3 has 15 residues. With 2 bases clipped from V and 6 bases from J, the junction kept 6 bases outside the gene matches. CDR3 loop: CASSYRAGGPDTQYF. Here the CDR3 DNA reads TGTGCCAGCAGTTACCGGGCGGGAGGGCCGGATACGCAGTATTTT.